These T cell receptor beta chains were read from a single sample in a study of cytomegalovirus exposure and HLA in healthy donors. Profiled with immunoSEQ multiplex PCR; TCRdb holds only in-frame clones, not every one. The sample lists 180,000 or so clones, roughly 86% occurring once. Sequenced sample: PBMCs. The receptors originated from a man aged 30 to 39 in good health and CMV-seropositive. CDR3s include the opening cysteine and the closing phenylalanine or tryptophan. Each record gives: clone size, V gene, J gene, D gene, CDR3 protein, CDR3 DNA. The D gene is left open where the match is weak. Size is stated for part of the rows, as once, few or many counts, or as a class when the clone is expanded.

clone_size: .; v_call: TRBV25-1; j_call: TRBJ2-1; d_call: .; cdr3_aa: CASSEFQGGGSYNEQFF; cdr3_nt: TGTGCCAGCAGTGAATTTCAGGGAGGAGGCTCCTACAATGAGCAGTTCTTC
clone_size: .; v_call: TRBV5-4; j_call: TRBJ2-2; d_call: .; cdr3_aa: CASSWGNTGELFF; cdr3_nt: TGTGCCAGCAGCTGGGGGAACACCGGGGAGCTGTTTTTT
clone_size: .; v_call: TRBV7-3; j_call: TRBJ1-2; d_call: TRBD1; cdr3_aa: CASSFQGASGYTF; cdr3_nt: TGTGCCAGCAGCTTTCAGGGGGCATCGGGCTACACCTTC
clone_size: .; v_call: TRBV6-1; j_call: TRBJ2-7; d_call: TRBD2; cdr3_aa: CASSEALSSGGVF; cdr3_nt: TGTGCCAGCAGTGAAGCGCTTAGTAGCGGGGGGGTCTTC
clone_size: .; v_call: TRBV6-1; j_call: TRBJ2-3; d_call: .; cdr3_aa: CASSELPIGGLSTPGRDTQYF; cdr3_nt: TGTGCCAGCAGTGAACTCCCTATAGGGGGACTGTCCACCCCTGGGAGGGATACGCAGTATTTT
clone_size: .; v_call: TRBV10-1; j_call: TRBJ1-5; d_call: .; cdr3_aa: CASSEAEPNQPQHF; cdr3_nt: TGCGCCAGCAGTGAAGCAGAACCCAATCAGCCCCAGCATTTT
clone_size: .; v_call: TRBV7-9; j_call: TRBJ2-7; d_call: .; cdr3_aa: CASSPARGEQYF; cdr3_nt: TGTGCCAGCAGCCCTGCTAGGGGGGAGCAGTACTTC
clone_size: .; v_call: TRBV5-1; j_call: TRBJ2-7; d_call: TRBD2; cdr3_aa: CASALGGNRPYEQYF; cdr3_nt: TGCGCCAGCGCCCTGGGGGGGAACAGGCCCTACGAGCAGTACTTC
clone_size: .; v_call: TRBV19; j_call: TRBJ1-1; d_call: TRBD1; cdr3_aa: CASSTRTGPAEAFF; cdr3_nt: TGTGCCAGTAGTACAAGGACAGGGCCGGCGGAAGCTTTCTTT
clone_size: .; v_call: TRBV11-3; j_call: TRBJ2-2; d_call: .; cdr3_aa: CASSPGWGGPPESGELFF; cdr3_nt: TGTGCCAGCAGCCCCGGTTGGGGGGGCCCTCCAGAGAGCGGGGAGCTGTTTTTT
clone_size: .; v_call: TRBV5-1; j_call: TRBJ2-7; d_call: TRBD1; cdr3_aa: CASSARDREAGEQYF; cdr3_nt: TGCGCCAGCAGCGCACGGGACAGGGAGGCTGGCGAGCAGTACTTC
clone_size: .; v_call: TRBV9; j_call: TRBJ2-3; d_call: .; cdr3_aa: CASSVAFWAEGKTDTQYF; cdr3_nt: TGTGCCAGCAGCGTAGCTTTTTGGGCGGAGGGGAAAACAGATACGCAGTATTTT
clone_size: .; v_call: TRBV10-3; j_call: TRBJ1-2; d_call: .; cdr3_aa: CAIRDTDYGYTF; cdr3_nt: TGTGCCATCAGGGATACCGACTATGGCTACACCTTC
clone_size: .; v_call: TRBV11-2; j_call: TRBJ2-7; d_call: TRBD1; cdr3_aa: CASSSTGGDEQYF; cdr3_nt: TGTGCCAGCAGCTCGACAGGGGGCGACGAGCAGTACTTC
clone_size: .; v_call: TRBV7-2; j_call: TRBJ1-2; d_call: .; cdr3_aa: CASSSRLWGYGYTF; cdr3_nt: TGTGCCAGCAGCTCACGACTCTGGGGCTATGGCTACACCTTC
clone_size: .; v_call: TRBV9; j_call: TRBJ2-5; d_call: .; cdr3_aa: CASSVDDLPGTQYF; cdr3_nt: TGTGCCAGCAGCGTAGATGACTTACCGGGGACCCAGTACTTC
clone_size: .; v_call: TRBV5-1; j_call: TRBJ2-7; d_call: TRBD2; cdr3_aa: CASRAPGGYEQYF; cdr3_nt: TGCGCCAGCCGGGCCCCGGGGGGCTACGAGCAGTACTTC
clone_size: few; v_call: TRBV19; j_call: TRBJ1-5; d_call: .; cdr3_aa: CASRRQVHSNQPQHF; cdr3_nt: TGTGCCAGTAGACGACAGGTCCATAGCAATCAGCCCCAGCATTTT
clone_size: .; v_call: TRBV7-9; j_call: TRBJ2-5; d_call: .; cdr3_aa: CASSLDRAETQYF; cdr3_nt: TGTGCCAGCAGCTTAGACAGGGCTGAGACCCAGTACTTC
clone_size: .; v_call: TRBV7-2; j_call: TRBJ1-2; d_call: TRBD1; cdr3_aa: CASSLTGGADYGYTF; cdr3_nt: TGTGCCAGCAGCCTGACAGGGGGTGCCGACTATGGCTACACCTTC
clone_size: .; v_call: TRBV5-1; j_call: TRBJ1-5; d_call: .; cdr3_aa: CASSTDGLGYQPQHF; cdr3_nt: TGCGCCAGCAGCACGGACGGGCTGGGCTATCAGCCCCAGCATTTT
clone_size: .; v_call: TRBV27; j_call: TRBJ1-5; d_call: TRBD1; cdr3_aa: CASGPGTGGIQPQHF; cdr3_nt: TGTGCCAGCGGCCCCGGGACAGGGGGCATTCAGCCCCAGCATTTT
clone_size: .; v_call: TRBV4-3; j_call: TRBJ2-5; d_call: .; cdr3_aa: CASSQEYLETQYF; cdr3_nt: TGCGCCAGCAGCCAGGAATATCTGGAGACCCAGTACTTC
clone_size: .; v_call: TRBV11-2; j_call: TRBJ2-3; d_call: .; cdr3_aa: CASSLDGFTDTQYF; cdr3_nt: TGTGCCAGCTCGTTAGACGGTTTCACAGATACGCAGTATTTT
clone_size: .; v_call: TRBV6-1; j_call: TRBJ1-5; d_call: .; cdr3_aa: CASSEGIGLPRGQPQHF; cdr3_nt: TGTGCCAGCAGTGAAGGGATAGGACTGCCCCGGGGTCAGCCCCAGCATTTT
clone_size: .; v_call: TRBV9; j_call: TRBJ1-3; d_call: TRBD1; cdr3_aa: CASSLLPGQGAGNTIYF; cdr3_nt: TGTGCCAGCAGCCTTCTACCAGGACAGGGAGCTGGAAACACCATATATTTT
clone_size: .; v_call: TRBV7-2; j_call: TRBJ1-3; d_call: .; cdr3_aa: CASSLRQGAHSGNTIYF; cdr3_nt: TGTGCCAGCAGCTTAAGGCAGGGTGCTCACTCTGGAAACACCATATATTTT
clone_size: .; v_call: TRBV7-9; j_call: TRBJ1-2; d_call: TRBD1; cdr3_aa: CASSVGQGYGYTF; cdr3_nt: TGTGCCAGCAGCGTCGGACAGGGCTATGGCTACACCTTC
clone_size: .; v_call: TRBV5-1; j_call: TRBJ2-7; d_call: .; cdr3_aa: CASSLEGPYSYEQYF; cdr3_nt: TGCGCCAGCAGCTTGGAGGGGCCGTACTCCTACGAGCAGTACTTC
clone_size: .; v_call: TRBV4-1; j_call: TRBJ1-5; d_call: .; cdr3_aa: CASSQPGSSNQPQHF; cdr3_nt: TGCGCCAGCAGCCAACCAGGCAGTAGCAATCAGCCCCAGCATTTT
clone_size: .; v_call: TRBV11-2; j_call: TRBJ1-4; d_call: .; cdr3_aa: CASSLRSDGFNEKLFF; cdr3_nt: TGTGCCAGCAGCTTAAGGTCTGACGGGTTTAATGAAAAACTGTTTTTT
clone_size: few; v_call: TRBV27; j_call: TRBJ2-1; d_call: .; cdr3_aa: CASTQAGTGYNEQFF; cdr3_nt: TGTGCCAGCACCCAGGCAGGGACTGGGTACAATGAGCAGTTCTTC
clone_size: .; v_call: TRBV5-1; j_call: TRBJ2-2; d_call: TRBD2; cdr3_aa: CASSLTSVNTGELFF; cdr3_nt: TGCGCCAGCAGCTTGACTAGCGTGAACACCGGGGAGCTGTTTTTT
clone_size: .; v_call: TRBV29-1; j_call: TRBJ2-3; d_call: TRBD1; cdr3_aa: CSVEQGARKDTQYF; cdr3_nt: TGCAGCGTTGAACAGGGGGCGCGGAAAGATACGCAGTATTTT
clone_size: .; v_call: TRBV9; j_call: TRBJ2-7; d_call: TRBD2; cdr3_aa: CASSVGTSVYEQYF; cdr3_nt: TGTGCCAGCAGCGTTGGGACTAGCGTTTACGAGCAGTACTTC
clone_size: .; v_call: TRBV2; j_call: TRBJ1-5; d_call: .; cdr3_aa: CASSVHRVSSNQPQHF; cdr3_nt: TGTGCCAGCAGTGTCCACAGGGTATCGTCTAATCAGCCCCAGCATTTT
clone_size: .; v_call: TRBV21-1; j_call: TRBJ2-1; d_call: .; cdr3_aa: CASSRETSGRPDNEQFF; cdr3_nt: TGTGCCAGCAGCAGAGAGACTAGCGGGAGACCGGACAATGAGCAGTTCTTC
clone_size: .; v_call: TRBV5-1; j_call: TRBJ1-6; d_call: .; cdr3_aa: CASSLERDSPLHF; cdr3_nt: TGCGCCAGCAGCTTGGAACGGGATTCACCCCTCCACTTT
clone_size: .; v_call: TRBV20-1; j_call: TRBJ2-5; d_call: .; cdr3_aa: CSAEWETQYF; cdr3_nt: TGCAGTGCAGAGTGGGAGACCCAGTACTTC
clone_size: .; v_call: TRBV7-6; j_call: TRBJ2-5; d_call: .; cdr3_aa: CASSIKETQYF; cdr3_nt: TGTGCCAGCAGCATCAAAGAGACCCAGTACTTC
clone_size: once; v_call: TRBV29-1; j_call: TRBJ1-1; d_call: .; cdr3_aa: CSVGVRNTEAFF; cdr3_nt: TGCAGCGTGGGAGTAAGGAACACTGAAGCTTTCTTT
clone_size: .; v_call: TRBV18; j_call: TRBJ1-2; d_call: .; cdr3_aa: CASSPLFLGRGSNYGYTF; cdr3_nt: TGTGCCAGCTCACCACTATTTTTAGGCAGGGGATCTAACTATGGCTACACCTTC
clone_size: .; v_call: TRBV28; j_call: TRBJ2-2; d_call: TRBD2; cdr3_aa: CASSLPSGLAGTTGELFF; cdr3_nt: TGTGCCAGCAGCCTACCTTCGGGACTAGCGGGAACCACCGGGGAGCTGTTTTTT
clone_size: once; v_call: TRBV6-5; j_call: TRBJ2-1; d_call: .; cdr3_aa: CASSAPGFEQFF; cdr3_nt: TGTGCCAGCAGTGCGCCGGGATTTGAGCAGTTCTTC
clone_size: once; v_call: TRBV30; j_call: TRBJ2-7; d_call: .; cdr3_aa: CAWGTWSSYEQYF; cdr3_nt: TGTGCCTGGGGGACGTGGAGCTCCTACGAGCAGTACTTC
clone_size: .; v_call: TRBV19; j_call: TRBJ1-1; d_call: .; cdr3_aa: CASSMRGDTEAFF; cdr3_nt: TGTGCCAGTAGTATGAGGGGGGACACTGAAGCTTTCTTT
clone_size: .; v_call: TRBV6-6; j_call: TRBJ2-7; d_call: .; cdr3_aa: CASSYGTYEQYF; cdr3_nt: TGTGCCAGCAGTTACGGGACCTACGAGCAGTACTTC
clone_size: .; v_call: TRBV4-1; j_call: TRBJ2-1; d_call: TRBD2; cdr3_aa: CASSQGGLAAYNEQFF; cdr3_nt: TGCGCCAGCAGCCAAGGGGGACTAGCGGCCTACAATGAGCAGTTCTTC
clone_size: once; v_call: TRBV5-6; j_call: TRBJ2-1; d_call: .; cdr3_aa: CASSQGRGYNEQFF; cdr3_nt: TGTGCCAGCAGCCAGGGGAGGGGCTACAATGAGCAGTTCTTC
clone_size: .; v_call: TRBV7-1; j_call: TRBJ2-7; d_call: .; cdr3_aa: CASSLVTGAYEQYF; cdr3_nt: TGTGCCAGCAGCTTAGTTACAGGAGCCTACGAGCAGTACTTC
clone_size: .; v_call: TRBV11-2; j_call: TRBJ1-5; d_call: TRBD1; cdr3_aa: CASSPRTGEGHQPQHF; cdr3_nt: TGTGCCAGCAGCCCTAGGACAGGCGAAGGACACCAGCCCCAGCATTTT
clone_size: .; v_call: TRBV7-2; j_call: TRBJ1-1; d_call: .; cdr3_aa: CASSNPGTRAFF; cdr3_nt: TGTGCCAGCAGCAACCCCGGGACCAGGGCTTTCTTT
clone_size: .; v_call: TRBV5-1; j_call: TRBJ2-2; d_call: .; cdr3_aa: CASSSVVMASNTGELFF; cdr3_nt: TGCGCCAGCAGCTCCGTAGTCATGGCCTCGAACACCGGGGAGCTGTTTTTT
clone_size: .; v_call: TRBV13; j_call: TRBJ2-7; d_call: .; cdr3_aa: CASSLGRAYEQYF; cdr3_nt: TGTGCCAGCAGCTTAGGCCGAGCTTACGAGCAGTACTTC
clone_size: .; v_call: TRBV27; j_call: TRBJ2-1; d_call: .; cdr3_aa: CASSLARGSYNEQFF; cdr3_nt: TGTGCCAGCAGTTTAGCTCGGGGCAGCTACAATGAGCAGTTCTTC
clone_size: .; v_call: TRBV14; j_call: TRBJ1-1; d_call: .; cdr3_aa: CASSQLWTWAEAFF; cdr3_nt: TGTGCCAGCAGCCAACTTTGGACGTGGGCTGAAGCTTTCTTT
clone_size: .; v_call: TRBV7-2; j_call: TRBJ2-7; d_call: TRBD2; cdr3_aa: CASSAGLGYEQYF; cdr3_nt: TGTGCCAGCAGCGCAGGACTAGGCTACGAGCAGTACTTC
clone_size: once; v_call: TRBV4-2; j_call: TRBJ1-3; d_call: .; cdr3_aa: CASSQVVGREGNTIYF; cdr3_nt: TGTGCCAGCAGCCAAGTTGTTGGCAGGGAGGGAAACACCATATATTTT